The 23 T cell receptor beta chains below were found in one sample sequenced in a study of blood T cells in healthy people across ages. Primers used in a second PCR of about 6 to 11 cycles were a sample-barcoded 5' primer and a J-beta primer mix. In TCRdb, the 5' RACE reads were re-called with MiXCR into one record per CDR3 protein. The table has about 1.6 million distinct CDR3 sequences, roughly 30% seen once. Material: blood. The receptors were gathered from a woman under 40 in good health.

The chain combines TRBV20-1 with TRBJ2-7; 10 bases map to TRBD2. The V gene end was trimmed by 0 bases and the J gene end by 0 bases; junction bases not matched to a gene: 8. CDR1 DFQATT and CDR2 SNEGSKA come from the germline V gene (reference sequence). CDR3 size: 17 residues. CDR3 bases: TGCAGTGCTAGAGATCGAGCGGGACTAGCGTTCTCCTACGAGCAGTACTTC. Its translation: CSARDRAGLAFSYEQYF.

A few counts support this clonotype. The V gene is TRBV24-1, the J gene TRBJ2-7, with 7 bases identical to TRBD1. The CDR3 spans 15 residues. The V segment lost 9 bases and the J segment 2 bases; nucleotides outside the gene matches: 12. CDR1 KGHDR and CDR2 SFDVKD come from the germline V gene. This chain's CDR3 is CATPGRDRATYEQYF. The CDR3 DNA follows: TGTGCCACCCCTGGACGTGACAGGGCCACCTACGAGCAGTACTTC.

This clonotype was recorded many times. The chain is built from TRBV9 and TRBJ2-7, with D possibly TRBD2 on 5 matching bases. Germline values: CDR1 SGDLS, CDR2 YYNGEE. CDR3 size: 14 residues. V dropped 4 bases and J dropped 1 base, with 12 bases sitting between them. DNA of the CDR3: TGTGCCAGCAGCCCCGGGGTCAAGTCCTACGAGCAGTACTTC. This gives the protein CASSPGVKSYEQYF.

In the case of this clonotype: An end of the junction does not agree with germline; a read error may underlie this. This sequence joins TRBV5-1 and TRBJ1-1; 9 positions match TRBD1. The CDR3 is made up of 15 amino acids. Germline V lookup: CDR1 SGHRS, CDR2 YFSETQ. For the CDR3, the DNA is TGCGCCAGCAGCTTGGTCTCGGACAGGGGCACTGGAGCTTTCTTT. It encodes CASSLVSDRGTGAFF.

This clonotype came up a few times. This may be a read error: a much more frequent sequence differs by one nucleotide. The chain employs TRBV12-3 or TRBV12-4 and TRBJ2-3, with D maybe TRBD2 (5 bases). The CDR3 has 12 amino acids. Here the CDR3 DNA reads TGCGCCAGCAGCTTGGAGGAAGATACGCAGTATTTT. This codes for CASSLEEDTQYF.

With respect to this clonotype: The junction departs from germline at one end; a sequencing error may be responsible. V and J are TRBV11-2 and TRBJ2-2; D is possibly TRBD1 (6 bases). This CDR3 contains 12 residues. Germline V gene lookup returns CDR1 SGHAT and CDR2 FQNNGV. The CDR3 bases are TGTGCCAGCCATTGGGACACCGGGGAGCGGTTTTTT. Translated, it gives CASHWDTGERFF.

This clonotype appeared once. The V gene is TRBV15, the J gene TRBJ1-2; perhaps TRBD1 as D (5 bases). Germline V gene sequence: CDR1 LNHNV, CDR2 YYDKDF (reference sequence). The V and J ends lost 2 bases and 4 bases respectively, with 14 bases between them. The CDR3 is 15 residues long. The CDR3, as DNA: TGTGCCACCAGCAGACCCGCGTCAGGGTCCTATGGCTACACCTTC. Its translation is CATSRPASGSYGYTF.

This clonotype has more than one count but fewer than ten. The rearrangement joins TRBV6-2 or TRBV6-3 to TRBJ1-5; 10 bases match TRBD1. The CDR3 length is 17 residues. Germline V CDR1 and CDR2: MNHEY, SVGEGT. V lost 2 bases to trimming and J lost 6 bases; unmatched junction nucleotides: 10. This CDR3 reads CASSYPTGGPAGQPQHF. CDR3 in DNA: TGTGCCAGCAGTTACCCGACAGGGGGCCCTGCAGGTCAGCCCCAGCATTTT.

V usage is TRBV5-4 and J usage is TRBJ1-1; D is unclear. This CDR3 is built from 16 residues. Germline assignment: CDR1 SGHNT and CDR2 YYREEE (reference sequence). Trimming shortened V by 6 bases and J by 1 base, and 19 bases separated the two germline ends. The CDR3 loop reads CASIPGPGQTNTEAFF. For the CDR3, the DNA is TGTGCCAGCATCCCTGGCCCTGGGCAGACGAACACTGAAGCTTTCTTT.

The V call is TRBV20-1, the J call TRBJ2-1, with unresolved D. Trimming took 6 bases from V and 4 from J, leaving 13 bases between them. The CDR3 sequence is 13 residues long. Germline V gives CDR1 DFQATT, CDR2 SNEGSKA (reference sequence). CDR3 in DNA: TGCAGTGCCGCCAGTGGCTATTACAATGAGCAGTTCTTC. Amino acids: CSAASGYYNEQFF.

This clonotype has only a few counts. The chain recombines TRBV7-9 with TRBJ2-1; no reliable D call. Trimming shortened V by 2 bases and J by 10 bases, and 9 bases separated the two germline ends. Germline V CDR1 and CDR2: SEHNR, FQNEAQ (reference sequence). CDR3 length: 12 amino acids. CDR3 amino acids: CASSLSLFEQFF. The CDR3 bases are TGTGCCAGCAGCTTATCCTTGTTCGAGCAGTTCTTC.

In its sample, this clonotype was seen a few times. J is TRBJ1-4 and V is TRBV2; D possibly corresponds to TRBD1 (5 bases). V was shortened by 8 bases and J by 11 bases, with 18 bases between the two germline ends. The germline V gene encodes CDR1 SNHLY and CDR2 FYNNEI. This CDR3 contains 13 residues. The CDR3 sequence is CASEIGEGSKLFF. The CDR3 DNA reads TGTGCCAGCGAAATAGGGGAGGGGAGCAAACTGTTTTTT.

In its sample, this clonotype was seen many times. The V and J genes are TRBV6-6 and TRBJ2-1; D perhaps matches TRBD2 (5 bases). V gave up 2 bases and J gave up 5 bases, with 13 bases separating them. The CDR3 has 15 residues. CDR1 is MNHNY and CDR2 is SVGAGI in the germline V gene (reference sequence). CDR3 amino acids: CASSYLLRAHNEQFF. In DNA form, the CDR3 reads TGTGCCAGCAGTTACCTATTGCGGGCACACAATGAGCAGTTCTTC.

The chain is built from TRBV20-1 and TRBJ2-2; D possibly corresponds to TRBD2 (6 bases). The length of the CDR3 is 14 residues. Germline loops: CDR1 DFQATT, CDR2 SNEGSKA (reference sequence). Trimming pared 3 bases from V and 5 bases from J, leaving 13 bases between. The DNA for the CDR3 is TGCAGTGCTAGTGGAGCCAGCGGGACCGGGGAGCTGTTTTTT. Translating it yields CSASGASGTGELFF.

This chain uses TRBV4-1 with TRBJ2-7, with D uncertain. V lost 0 bases to trimming and J lost 8 bases, with 8 bases between them. CDR3 length equals 12 residues. The germline V gene has CDR1 MGHRA and CDR2 YSYEKL. The CDR3 loop is CASSQDPYKQYF. In nucleotides, the CDR3 is TGCGCCAGCAGCCAAGATCCATACAAGCAGTACTTC.

Details on this clonotype: The junction and the germline gene differ at one end; a read error may be behind it. The chain joins TRBV6-1 to TRBJ1-5; no clear D. The CDR3 runs 13 residues. Germline V CDR1 and CDR2: MNHNS, SASEGT. The CDR3 DNA sequence: TGTGCCAGCACGGTCAATACGAATCGGCCCCAGCATTTT. Translation gives CASTVNTNRPQHF.

This sequence joins TRBV20-1 and TRBJ1-2; D is perhaps TRBD1 (5 bases). This CDR3 spans 13 amino acids. Germline V gives CDR1 DFQATT, CDR2 SNEGSKA (reference sequence). Trimming removed 5 bases from V and 0 bases from J, with 10 bases in between. Here the CDR3 DNA reads TGCAGTGCTGGGGGGGGTTCTAACTATGGCTACACCTTC. Translated: CSAGGGSNYGYTF.

This clonotype occurred many times. As DNA, the CDR3 is TGTGCCAGCAGCCAAGGGACTAGCGGGGTCCAGTACTTC. It encodes CASSQGTSGVQYF. The V gene is TRBV3-1, the J gene TRBJ2-7; 12 bases align to TRBD2. This CDR3 is 13 amino acids long. Trimming cost V 1 base and J 10 bases; bases outside gene matches: 2. The germline gives CDR1 LGHDT, CDR2 YNNKEL (reference sequence).

Regarding this clonotype: The junction departs from the called germline gene at one end, perhaps through a read error. The CDR3 coding sequence is TGTGCCAGCGGCTTAGCTGGCGGGAGGGTCACAGATACGCAGTATTTT. Amino acids: CASGLAGGRVTDTQYF. This chain joins TRBV7-2 and TRBJ2-3; TRBD2 agrees at 9 bases. Per germline, CDR1 SGHTA and CDR2 FQGNSA. The CDR3 totals 16 residues.

This clonotype was seen a few times. The V and J genes are TRBV5-1 and TRBJ2-1, with TRBD2 matching over 11 bases. CDR3 size: 17 residues. The V gene's germline CDR1 is SGHRS and CDR2 YFSETQ. V was pared by 4 bases and J by 8 bases, with 14 bases of the junction left unmatched. The CDR3 DNA reads as TGCGCCAGCAGCGAGTCTAGCGGGAGGACACTTCACGATGAGCAGTTCTTC. Its translation: CASSESSGRTLHDEQFF.

This chain links TRBV21-1 with TRBJ2-1; the listed D gene, TRBD1, was not tested against the DNA. TRBV21-1 is a pseudogene. The CDR3 is 15 residues long. The chain's CDR3 is CASSKVKGGDNEQFF. The CDR3 DNA reads TGTGCCAGCAGCAAAGTGAAGGGGGGGGACAATGAGCAGTTCTTC.

The chain couples TRBV30 to TRBJ2-5; D perhaps matches TRBD1 (6 bases). The germline V and J ends were trimmed by 4 bases and 4 bases, with 16 bases remaining between them. Germline loops: CDR1 GTSNPN, CDR2 SVGIG (reference sequence). This CDR3 has 14 residues. The CDR3 nucleotides are TGTGCCTGGACCTCTCGTCTAGGGGGAGAGACCCAGTACTTC. This translates into CAWTSRLGGETQYF.

V usage is TRBV10-1 and J usage is TRBJ2-7; a weak D match, TRBD1 (6 bases). Germline V gene lookup returns CDR1 WNHNN and CDR2 SYGVQD (reference sequence). The CDR3 covers 14 residues. V was clipped by 1 base and J by 1 base, with 8 bases between them. The CDR3 reads CASSEFTGSYEQYF. The DNA of the CDR3 is TGCGCCAGCAGTGAGTTTACAGGGTCCTACGAGCAGTACTTC.